This TCR beta chain was identified during a study of response to subunit inactivated influenza vaccine. Note on this clonotype: Its antigen is unidentified.

V was pared by 5 bases and J by 2 bases, with 16 bases between. This CDR3 contains 14 residues. Germline V gene sequence: CDR1 DFQATT, CDR2 SNEGSKA (reference sequence). TCRdb re-analysed the RT-PCR reads in MiXCR, keeping a single row per CDR3 protein. This sample carries a few hundred thousand distinct CDR3 sequences, 21% of them seen once, and the ten largest clones take 9.5% to 13%. Findings and limits, study-wide: Authors suggested each seasonal flu vaccination may recruit only limited numbers of new T cells.

The material sequenced was PBMCs from blood, taken approximately 20 months after vaccination. This rearrangement joins TRBV20-1 to TRBJ2-7; D not certain. This TCR was sampled from a man in his fifties or sixties who received an inactivated influenza vaccine. CDR3 in amino acids: CSAYRALGTYEQYF. The DNA of the CDR3 is TGCAGTGCTTACCGGGCCCTGGGGACCTACGAGCAGTACTTC.